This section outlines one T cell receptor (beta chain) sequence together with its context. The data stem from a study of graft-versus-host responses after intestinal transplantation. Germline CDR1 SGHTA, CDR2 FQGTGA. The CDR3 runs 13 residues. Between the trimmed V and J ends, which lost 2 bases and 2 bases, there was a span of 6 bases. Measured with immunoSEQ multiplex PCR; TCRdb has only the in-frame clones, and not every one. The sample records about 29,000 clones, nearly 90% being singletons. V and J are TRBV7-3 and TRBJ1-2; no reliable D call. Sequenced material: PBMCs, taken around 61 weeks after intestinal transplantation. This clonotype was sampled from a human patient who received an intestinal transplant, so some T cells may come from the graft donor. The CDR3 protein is CASSLERNYGYTF. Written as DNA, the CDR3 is TGTGCCAGCAGCTTAGAACGGAACTATGGCTACACCTTC.